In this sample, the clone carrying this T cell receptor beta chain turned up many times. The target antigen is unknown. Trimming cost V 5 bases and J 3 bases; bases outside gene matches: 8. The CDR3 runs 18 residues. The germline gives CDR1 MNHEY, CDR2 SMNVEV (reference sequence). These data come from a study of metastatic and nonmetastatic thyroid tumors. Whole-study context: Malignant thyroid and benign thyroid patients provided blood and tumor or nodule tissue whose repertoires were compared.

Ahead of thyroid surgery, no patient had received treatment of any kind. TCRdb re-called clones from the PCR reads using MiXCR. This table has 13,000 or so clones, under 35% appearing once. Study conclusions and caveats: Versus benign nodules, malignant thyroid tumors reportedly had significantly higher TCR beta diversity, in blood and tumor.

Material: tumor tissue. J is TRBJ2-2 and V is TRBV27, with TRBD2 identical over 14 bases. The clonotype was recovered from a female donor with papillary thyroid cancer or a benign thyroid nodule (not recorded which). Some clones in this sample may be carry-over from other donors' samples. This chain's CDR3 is CASSPGLAGDRDTGELFF. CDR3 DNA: TGTGCCAGCAGTCCGGGACTAGCGGGAGACCGAGACACCGGGGAGCTGTTTTTT.